This T cell receptor (beta chain) was recorded in a study of blood T cell repertoires in COVID-19. Study as a whole: Nucleic acid was either cDNA or gDNA, and it came from T cells, B-cell-depleted T cells, or PBMCs.

Study processing details: How many nucleated cells were present was estimated from reference gene primer amplification. Produced via immunoSEQ multiplex PCR; TCRdb's table is partial and in-frame only. Clone size and the V and J calls come from that table; the DNA yielded D and trimming. The data show around 79,000 clones, around 89% seen once. The receptor was isolated from a man aged 70 or older with active or convalescent COVID-19. The sequenced sample consisted of peripheral blood.

CDR3 DNA sequence: TGCAGTGCTAGAGGAGGGGGTCTTCAGTACTTC. It yields the protein CSARGGGLQYF. The rearrangement links TRBV20-1 to TRBJ2-4; D may be TRBD1 (6 bases). CDR1 and CDR2 (germline): DFQATT, SNEGSKA (reference sequence). This CDR3 region has 11 residues. V lost 1 base, J lost 11 bases, and 9 bases lay in between.